The present entry profiles one TCR beta chain with its context. Its antigen is undetermined. The sample is drawn from a study of a mutant IDH1 vaccine in newly diagnosed glioma. About the study: Treated patients had a mean age of roughly 40 years and a 62.5% male, 37.5% female split. Receipt of radiotherapy, temozolomide, or both preceded the study, and most received both. Study results and limitations: Immune responses arising from the vaccine appeared in more than 90% of patients. Seemingly, pseudoprogression had no relation to changes in the top peripheral T cell clonotypes.

This sample's time point: week 23, last vaccination. Doses comprised 300 ug of mutant IDH1 20-mer peptide each, plus topical imiquimod. CDR1 and CDR2 (germline): SNHLY, FYNNEI. This CDR3 has 14 residues. V dropped 4 bases and J dropped 4 bases, with 13 bases sitting between them. The assay was immunoSEQ multiplex PCR, and TCRdb's table has in-frame clones only and misses some. The sample lists around 85,000 clones, roughly 85% occurring once. Sequencing used PBMCs, obtained from a glioma patient whose treatment included an IDH1 peptide vaccine. V gene TRBV2 combines with J gene TRBJ2-5, with a possible D match to TRBD2 (6 bases). The receptor was derived from a man under 40 with glioma. Some clones in this sample may be carry-over from other donors' samples. The CDR3 is CASSGPDGGETQYF. Here the CDR3 DNA reads TGTGCCAGCAGTGGGCCCGACGGGGGAGAGACCCAGTACTTC.